This TCR beta chain derives from a study of cytomegalovirus exposure and HLA in healthy donors (dated by TCRdb to the late 2010s). In the study overall: An earlier analysis of some 600 of the donors reported 276 Gb of sequence data and 117 million unique TCR beta sequences obtained from about 179 million T cells. About 280 gigabases of sequencing data and tens of millions of unique TCR sequences made up an early release that covered about 640 HLA-typed donors. The genetic ancestry cluster associated with self-reported Caucasian donors included 81% of the roughly 400 genotyped donors. The study aimed to test whether signatures of past pathogen exposure could be identified by cataloging public T cell receptors. Using immunosequencing, the study profiled T cell repertoires from about 650 subjects and related those repertoires to cytomegalovirus serostatus. Besides the first cohort of approximately 670 subjects, a separate validation cohort made up of 95 to 150 different subjects was used. To predict cytomegalovirus infection status, the study combined high-throughput TCR immunosequencing, statistical association of individual TCRs with disease status, and machine learning. In a later analysis, previously published TCR beta repertoires from about 670 donors were re-analyzed and high-resolution HLA genotyping was added so that TCR occurrence patterns could be studied. In the later analysis, no new phenotypic data were used to find candidate immune exposures; instead, reliance was placed on TCR beta sequences and their occurrence across donors. To decide whether each TCR beta V gene segment behaved as functional or pseudogenic, an earlier analysis of approximately 590 of the donors relied on high-throughput TCR beta sequencing. Alongside the repertoire data, information on donor age, sex, ethnicity and CMV serostatus was compiled. In a later genetic analysis, genome-wide SNP genotypes for 398 of the 666 donors were used, and that subset was treated as a discovery cohort. All discovery cohort repertoires had been generated using a single sequencing platform. Both class I and class II loci were covered by HLA typing, at four-digit resolution. The number of typed donors differed by locus: about 629-630 for A, B, C, DRB1 and DQB1; approximately 520 for DQA1; some 610 for DPA1; and 450 to 480 for DPB1. Several DR-DQ haplotypes were handled as single units for association and clustering, since linkage in the cohort was strong. Among around 400 genotyped donors of the cohort, an average of around 250,000 unique TCR beta nucleotide sequences was sequenced per donor, of which roughly 17% were non-productive.

CDR1 and CDR2, per the germline V gene, are MDHEN and SYDVKM. The V and J ends are trimmed by 1 base and 5 bases, leaving 14 bases between them. The CDR3 has 15 amino acids, counting the end cysteine and phenylalanine. Only CDR3 DNA remains: 45 bases, in frame from the first base. Library preparation employed the immunoSEQ multiplex PCR assay. For the multiplex PCR, a mixture combining 60 forward primers for TCR Vbeta segments and 13 reverse primers for TCR Jbeta segments was used. A multiplex PCR assay on genomic DNA amplified the CDR3 region of rearranged TCR beta genes. The amplified TCR beta libraries were sequenced on the Illumina HiSeq System as 87-base-pair reads. In the paper's pipeline: A later analysis tallied approximately 87 million unique TCR beta chains across the 660 or so repertoires, and approximately 12 million of those chains were shared by two or more donors. To remove PCR and sequencing errors, raw reads were error-corrected and collapsed into unique sequences using a nearest-neighbor algorithm that merged closely related sequences. V, D and J gene segments were assigned by aligning CDR3 sequences to IMGT reference sequences. For a sequence to be retained, a match of at least six nucleotides was required to both a V gene segment and a J gene segment. A rearrangement counted as productive if the CDR3 had no stop codons and remained in frame with V and J, and every other rearrangement counted as non-productive. Following IMGT convention, CDR3 was defined as the stretch from the second conserved V-encoded cysteine to the conserved J-encoded phenylalanine. Sequences without an unambiguous match to a single V gene segment were excluded from the earlier analysis of approximately 600 of the donors. In an earlier analysis of a few hundred of the donors, V segments were called functional above 56.7% productive rearrangements and were called segregating when the between-donor standard deviation exceeded 5%. A statistical classification framework was built to diagnose cytomegalovirus status from the catalog of TCR beta chain sequences. In a later analysis, V and J genes were assigned by comparing TCR nucleotide sequences against IMGT/GENE-DB human TR gene sequences. In a later analysis, CDR3 sequences and most-parsimonious VDJ recombination scenarios were assigned using the TCRdist pipeline. In a later analysis, each TCR beta chain was defined by its CDR3 amino acid sequence together with its V-gene family, and reads lacking a unique V-gene family were excluded. A later analysis removed 450 to 600 highly shared, low-generation-probability nucleotide sequences to deal with suspected cross-contamination and a sequencing artifact. In a later analysis, a clonal expansion index for each public chain was calculated from normalized within-repertoire ranks of inferred template counts. In a later analysis, generation probabilities were computed with a VDJ recombination model fitted to out-of-frame rearrangements, and the resulting probabilities were checked against IGoR. Hypergeometric tests were used in a later analysis to score TCR-TCR, TCR-HLA and TCR-CMV co-occurrence, with a repertoire-size bias correction applied to the TCR pairs. A later analysis estimated false discovery rates by permuting HLA or CMV assignments 20 times. A later analysis grouped co-occurring TCRs with DBSCAN, adding TCRdist sequence similarity when clustering within HLA-allele-positive subsets. For co-occurrence clustering, repertoires with fewer than 30,000 or more than 120,000 public chains were excluded, along with four or five repertoires with anomalous nucleotide sharing. TCRdb mirrors the immuneACCESS table, restricted to in-frame sequences. Some clones are absent from its copies; in checked studies, under half trace to an unresolved V gene, and the reason for the others is unknown. V and J calls and clone size are as listed in that table; D and trimming were resolved from the DNA. The sample table records more than 80,000 clones; around three quarters of these occur just once. Roughly 0.79% of the sample is held by the ten biggest clonotypes.

This clone is a singleton in its sample. Its antigen specificity is not known. It has no much larger one-base neighbor in the sample; base qualities were not kept. Study-wide findings and limitations: The 87-base-pair reads could not distinguish some IMGT-functional V segments, including TRBV6-2 and TRBV6-3, so those segments were excluded. Compared with equally common non-associated chains, HLA-associated TCR beta chains in a later analysis were more clonally expanded and had lower generation probabilities. The cohort was sequenced for TCR beta chains only, and without alpha or paired-chain data the features that could be detected were limited. Linkage disequilibrium might explain the correlated functional status among segregating V segments, but an unknown experimental factor could not be ruled out. A later analysis reported that several top co-occurrence clusters appeared linked to parvovirus B19, influenza, CMV and Epstein-Barr virus. Presence/absence analyses assumed roughly uniform sequencing depth across donors, an assumption that may not hold. In an earlier analysis of several hundred of the donors, most TCR beta V segments were observed in productive rearrangements about 87% or about 30% of the time, broadly matching IMGT annotations. An association between a missense DCLRE1C variant and V-gene and J-gene trimming of TCR beta chains was found in a later genetic analysis and replicated in an independent cohort. Because HLA typing was missing for some donors at each locus, association tests included only the typed subset. In the study, 150 to 200 TCR beta chains were listed as associated with cytomegalovirus. Compared with the roughly 670-donor mean, donors in an Asian-associated ancestry cluster had fewer N-insertions in productive TCRs, according to a later genetic analysis. For the cohort, immune exposure information was limited to CMV serostatus. In a later analysis, the rate of TCR association differed among HLA loci, with DRB1 alleles having the most associated TCRs and HLA-C alleles having the fewest. A later analysis associated about 16,000 TCR beta sequences with specific HLA alleles at a false discovery rate of 0.05. Because counts were too low, some 16 rarely observed V segments, including chromosome 9 orphons, were excluded from the earlier analysis of about 500 of the donors. Across donors, most TCR sequences were observed very rarely, whereas some public TCRs were present in many individuals. Most CMV-associated TCR beta chains appeared to be HLA-restricted in a later analysis, and the HLA associations seemed to be driven largely by CMV exposure. Assigning TCR associations to individual alleles was difficult when HLA alleles, especially DR and DQ, strongly co-occurred. Cytomegalovirus status was reported to be diagnosed by the classifier with high specificity and sensitivity in both the original and validation cohorts. In vitro tests confirmed that a few of the cytomegalovirus-associated TCR beta chains recognize cytomegalovirus antigens. A further reported finding was that TCR beta sequences accurately predicted the HLA-A and HLA-B alleles for most subjects in the first cohort. The sequencing pipeline was judged likely to have produced a cluster of highly shared sequence variants as a technical artifact. The authors suggested that the approach could potentially be generalized to other disease states and immunological phenotypes.

The cohort was made up of 666 healthy bone marrow donors. At the time of sampling, all cohort members were nominally healthy, though unrecorded immune exposures were likely present. The donor tested CMV seronegative, placing the donor among the roughly 350 seronegative members of the cohort. Every donor gave a peripheral blood sample, and the peripheral blood mononuclear cells from that sample were used for TCR beta sequencing. Genomic DNA was extracted from the blood cell samples with the Qiagen DNeasy Blood Extraction Kit. This clonotype was sampled from a boy between 5 and 17 years old in good health and CMV-seronegative. The chain was built from TRBV28 and TRBJ1-1; a tentative D call is TRBD1 (5 bases match). The sample taken for sequencing was PBMCs. The DNA sequence follows: TGTGCCAGCAGTTTATCCAGGGAAGGCGAGACTGAAGCTTTCTTT. This yields the protein CASSLSREGETEAFF.